The TCR beta chain under discussion was sequenced for a study of blood T cell repertoires in COVID-19. About the research overall: T cells, B-cell-depleted T cells, or PBMCs provided the cDNA or gDNA that served as material.

Membership in each cohort depended on participant-reported clinical history. Exposed enrollees encountered a COVID-19 case at some point within 2 weeks before study entry. TCRdb keeps only in-frame clones here, not all; method: immunoSEQ multiplex PCR. The sample contains roughly 250,000 clones, 75% to 90% of which appear only once. This CDR3 is 15 amino acids long. Germline loops: CDR1 SNHLY, CDR2 FYNNEI. The ends were cut back, 5 bases at V and 9 bases at J, with 20 bases in the middle. The source of this sequence is a woman in her 40s who had been exposed to COVID-19. The chain has TRBV2 and TRBJ1-5; TRBD1 is a possible D gene (6 bases). The sequencing sample was made of PBMCs or T cells enriched from blood (not recorded which). Here the CDR3 DNA reads TGTGCCAGCAGTAATACCAGGGGCCAGCAAGGGCCCCAGCATTTT. Translation: CASSNTRGQQGPQHF. Combining the CDR3 with reference TRBV2 and TRBJ1-5 gives the whole variable domain EPEVTQTPSHQVTQMGQEVILRCVPISNHLYFYWYRQILGQKVEFLVSFYNNEISEKSEIFDDQFSVERPDGSNFTLKIRSTKLEDSAMYFCASSNTRGQQGPQHFGDGTRLSIL.